These T cell receptor beta chains were read from a single sample in a study of blood T cell repertoires in COVID-19. Sequencing used immunoSEQ multiplex PCR; TCRdb keeps in-frame clones, though not all of them. This sample has fewer than 250,000 clones, with around 86% found just once. Material: PBMCs or T cells enriched from blood (not recorded which). All receptors derive from a woman aged 40-49 years in a cohort exposed to, infected with or recovered from COVID-19 (not recorded which). CDR3s include the opening cysteine and the closing phenylalanine or tryptophan. The D gene is left open where the match is weak. Rows give clone size only sometimes, using once, few, many, or a class for an expanded clone.

D	size	V	J	DNA	CDR3
TRBD2	few	TRBV7-9	TRBJ2-3	TGTGCCAGCAGCTTAGGTTTCGGCGGGGGGCTAGATACGCAGTATTTT	CASSLGFGGGLDTQYF
-	-	TRBV19	TRBJ1-5	TGTGCCAGTAGTATGGGGCGGAATAGCAATCAGCCCCAGCATTTT	CASSMGRNSNQPQHF
TRBD1	-	TRBV4-1	TRBJ2-7	TGCGCCAGCAGCCGCAGGACAGGGGGCTCTTACGAGCAGTACTTC	CASSRRTGGSYEQYF
-	once	TRBV19	TRBJ2-7	TGTGCCAGTAGTGCCGTAATGAGGGTCTCCTACGAGCAGTACTTC	CASSAVMRVSYEQYF
TRBD1	-	TRBV10-3	TRBJ1-2	TGTGCCATCAGTGGCGCAGGCGAACAGGGGTATGGCTACACCTTC	CAISGAGEQGYGYTF
TRBD1	-	TRBV29-1	TRBJ2-7	TGCAGCGTTGGGCGGGACAGGGGCGAGCAGTACTTC	CSVGRDRGEQYF
TRBD2	-	TRBV5-6	TRBJ2-1	TGTGCCAGCAGCTTGGTAGGAGCTAGCGGGAGTCTTTACAATGAGCAGTTCTTC	CASSLVGASGSLYNEQFF
TRBD2	-	TRBV10-3	TRBJ2-7	TGTGCCATCAGTGAGGGCGGGAGAGCGTACGAGCAGTACTTC	CAISEGGRAYEQYF
TRBD1	-	TRBV11-2	TRBJ1-4	TGTGCCAGCAGCCCAGGGGGCGGGGGTAGAGAAAAACTGTTTTTT	CASSPGGGGREKLFF
TRBD1	-	TRBV10-3	TRBJ1-2	TGTGCCATCAGCGGACAGGGGGCCGCCGATGGCTACACCTTC	CAISGQGAADGYTF
-	-	TRBV6-1	TRBJ1-4	TGTGCCAGCAGTGAAGCAAACTTTAATGAAAAACTGTTTTTT	CASSEANFNEKLFF
-	-	TRBV3-1/TRBV3-2	TRBJ2-2	TGTGCCAGCAGTCCCCGTCCCCGATCGGTCACCGGGGAGCTGTTTTTT	CASSPRPRSVTGELFF
TRBD2	-	TRBV6-5	TRBJ2-7	TGTGCCAGCAGTTTGACTAGCGGGCAACTTTACGAGCAGTACTTC	CASSLTSGQLYEQYF
-	few	TRBV4-1	TRBJ1-4	TGCGCCAGCAGCCAGCTTCTTATACCCCAGGGTCTTAATGAAAAACTGTTTTTT	CASSQLLIPQGLNEKLFF
TRBD2	-	TRBV13	TRBJ2-3	TGTGCCAGCAGGCCCCGGACTAGCGGGGGGGCGGGTACAGATACGCAGTATTTT	CASRPRTSGGAGTDTQYF
-	-	TRBV6-1	TRBJ1-6	TGTGCCAGCAGTGAAGCTCTCTCCTATAATTCACCCCTCCACTTT	CASSEALSYNSPLHF
-	-	TRBV28	TRBJ1-2	TGTGCCAGCAGGGGAGGGGCAGGGGTTAACTATGGCTACACCTTC	CASRGGAGVNYGYTF
-	-	TRBV28	TRBJ1-2	TGTGCCAGCAGTTTTCATCTGACATCTTCCTATGGCTACACCTTC	CASSFHLTSSYGYTF
-	-	TRBV13	TRBJ2-1	TGTGCCAGCAGCTTAATCGCCGGAACAGGGCGATTCAATGAGCAGTTCTTC	CASSLIAGTGRFNEQFF
TRBD2	-	TRBV4-3	TRBJ2-3	TGCGCCAGCAGCCAAAACCTAATCGGCGGGGGTGGCACAGATACGCAGTATTTT	CASSQNLIGGGGTDTQYF
-	-	TRBV2	TRBJ1-2	TGTGCCAGCAGTGATCAGGCTAACTATGGCTACACCTTC	CASSDQANYGYTF
-	-	TRBV6-6	TRBJ2-7	TGTGCCAGCAGTAGCGACAGGGAGGTCCACGAGCAGTACTTC	CASSSDREVHEQYF
TRBD1	-	TRBV5-6	TRBJ2-7	TGTGCCAGCAGGCGTACAGGGGCCTCCTACGAGCAGTACTTC	CASRRTGASYEQYF
TRBD1	-	TRBV7-2	TRBJ2-7	TGTGCCAGCAGCCCAGGACAGGGGCGCAGCGAGCAGTACTTC	CASSPGQGRSEQYF
TRBD2	-	TRBV2	TRBJ2-3	TGTGCCAGCAAACGGACTAGCGGGAGGGGGGATACGCAGTATTTT	CASKRTSGRGDTQYF
-	-	TRBV7-9	TRBJ1-2	TGTGCCAGCAGCTTGGACAGCTATGGCTACACCTTC	CASSLDSYGYTF
-	-	TRBV6-5	TRBJ1-1	TGTGCCAGCAGAATAGGTGGAGGGACTGAAGCTTTCTTT	CASRIGGGTEAFF
TRBD1	-	TRBV13	TRBJ2-7	TGTGCCAGCAGTCCCGCCCCGGGACAGCGTTACGAGCAGTACTTC	CASSPAPGQRYEQYF
-	-	TRBV5-1	TRBJ2-7	TGCGCCAGCAGCTTGGCCCTGGAGGGCGAGCAGTACTTC	CASSLALEGEQYF
-	-	TRBV27	TRBJ1-2	TGTGCCAGCAGTTTATCGAGCTCTCATGGCTACACCTTC	CASSLSSSHGYTF
-	-	TRBV15	TRBJ2-7	TGTGCCACCAGCAGTGGTCGGACAGCGGCCTACGAGCAGTACTTC	CATSSGRTAAYEQYF
TRBD2	few	TRBV7-6	TRBJ2-3	TGTGCCAGCAGCTTAGCACTAGCGGGAGGGTACACAGATACGCAGTATTTT	CASSLALAGGYTDTQYF
-	-	TRBV5-1	TRBJ2-2	TGCGCCAGCAGCTTGAACAGACCGTACACCGGGGAGCTGTTTTTT	CASSLNRPYTGELFF
TRBD2	-	TRBV4-1	TRBJ2-7	TGCGCCAGCAGCCAAGGGCCGACTAGCCCCCCTGTCGACGGGCAGTACTTC	CASSQGPTSPPVDGQYF
TRBD2	-	TRBV18	TRBJ2-7	TGTGCCAGCTCTGGTCTAGCGGGAGCCGGGGCCTACGAGCAGTACTTC	CASSGLAGAGAYEQYF
TRBD2	-	TRBV7-6	TRBJ2-7	TGTGCCAGCAGCCCCGAACTAGCGGGAGGGCGGAGCTACGAGCAGTACTTC	CASSPELAGGRSYEQYF
TRBD1	-	TRBV5-1	TRBJ1-2	TGCGCCAGCAGACCCGGGACAGTCGACTATGGCTACACCTTC	CASRPGTVDYGYTF
-	-	TRBV20-1	TRBJ2-3	TGCAGTGCTAGTCGGGCCGCGGGCGCAGATACGCAGTATTTT	CSASRAAGADTQYF
TRBD2	-	TRBV5-4	TRBJ2-5	TGTGCCAGCAGCTTGGCACCGGGGGGGCAAGAGACCCAGTACTTC	CASSLAPGGQETQYF
TRBD2	once	TRBV11-2	TRBJ2-7	TGTGCCAGCAGCTTCCCCCCCACACTCGCGGGGGGCCCCCCCGGGGAGCAGTACTTC	CASSFPPTLAGGPPGEQYF
-	few	TRBV27	TRBJ1-5	TGTGCCAGCAGGAGAGAGGGGGGGCGCGGTTCGAGCAATCAGCCCCAGCATTTT	CASRREGGRGSSNQPQHF
TRBD2	-	TRBV6-5	TRBJ2-5	TGTGCCAGCAGTTACGGGCTAGCGGAGCATCAAGAGACCCAGTACTTC	CASSYGLAEHQETQYF
-	-	TRBV6-2/TRBV6-3	TRBJ1-1	TGTGCCAGCAGTTACAGTGACGGGGACACTGAAGCTTTCTTT	CASSYSDGDTEAFF
-	-	TRBV11-3	TRBJ1-1	TGTGCCAGCAGCTCATGGGACATCATGAACACTGAAGCTTTCTTT	CASSSWDIMNTEAFF
TRBD2	-	TRBV5-5	TRBJ2-3	TGTGCCAGCAGCCCCTTGGGGACTAGCGGGAGGGCCATTAGCACAGATACGCAGTATTTT	CASSPLGTSGRAISTDTQYF
-	once	TRBV19	TRBJ1-6	TGTGCCAGTAGTATAGGGGCGGGGAATTCACCCCTCCACTTT	CASSIGAGNSPLHF
-	-	TRBV27	TRBJ1-2	TGTGCCAGCAGCTTATTCGGGGGGTCTAACTATGGCTACACCTTC	CASSLFGGSNYGYTF
TRBD2	-	TRBV24-1	TRBJ2-1	TGTGCCACCAGTGATCCACTAGCGGGAGAGGGGACCTACAATGAGCAGTTCTTC	CATSDPLAGEGTYNEQFF
-	-	TRBV4-2	TRBJ1-1	TGTGCCAGCAGCCAAGACCGGCGCGACAGGTCGACTGAAGCTTTCTTT	CASSQDRRDRSTEAFF
TRBD1	few	TRBV4-3	TRBJ2-6	TGCGCCAGCAGCCAAGATGGGGACAGCTCTGGGGCCAACGTCCTGACTTTC	CASSQDGDSSGANVLTF
-	-	TRBV30	TRBJ1-2	TGTGCCTGGTGGTGGAGAGTTTATGGCTACACCTTC	CAWWWRVYGYTF
-	-	TRBV28	TRBJ1-2	TGTGCCAGCAGTTTAACGAGCACAGGCTATGGCTACACCTTC	CASSLTSTGYGYTF
TRBD1	-	TRBV12-3/TRBV12-4	TRBJ1-1	TGTGCCAGCAGTCAGACAGGGATCACTGAAGCTTTCTTT	CASSQTGITEAFF